A selection of T cell receptor beta chains follows, all from one sample in a study of T cells in tumors and immune-related adverse events. Clones were sequenced by immunoSEQ multiplex PCR, and TCRdb holds only the in-frame ones, with some missing. The data contain under 8,500 clones, roughly 92% of them singletons. The sequenced sample was lymph node tissue, obtained from a patient treated with anti-PD-1 therapy. These receptor sequences come from a female donor with metastatic renal cell carcinoma. The CDR3 runs from the conserved cysteine through the conserved F or W. Fields, in order: CDR3 protein, D gene, V gene, J gene. The D gene is left open where the match is weak.

CDR3: CASNFGNTEAFF
D: -
V: TRBV5-8
J: TRBJ1-1

CDR3: CASSFRLYSNQPQHF
D: -
V: TRBV28
J: TRBJ1-5

CDR3: CASSPTPPEGYQPQHF
D: -
V: TRBV18
J: TRBJ1-5

CDR3: CASSQEAGRNQPQHF
D: -
V: TRBV4-2
J: TRBJ1-5

CDR3: CASSSQGNQPQHF
D: -
V: TRBV2
J: TRBJ1-5

CDR3: CAWNPLTSTDTQYF
D: -
V: TRBV30
J: TRBJ2-3

CDR3: CASNPSTGFGNEQFF
D: -
V: TRBV5-1
J: TRBJ2-1

CDR3: CASSLVGGGADIQYF
D: TRBD2
V: TRBV5-5
J: TRBJ2-4

CDR3: CASGSGRASSYNEQFF
D: -
V: TRBV12-5
J: TRBJ2-1

CDR3: CASSPQGSWGNQPQHF
D: -
V: TRBV18
J: TRBJ1-5

CDR3: CASSPRTDSLGNYGYTF
D: -
V: TRBV27
J: TRBJ1-2

CDR3: CASSWVRGREKLFF
D: -
V: TRBV19
J: TRBJ1-4

CDR3: CASSEALLGQGYGYTF
D: TRBD1
V: TRBV6-1
J: TRBJ1-2

CDR3: CASSHIGQRLYNEQFF
D: -
V: TRBV4-2
J: TRBJ2-1

CDR3: CASSYPRALSGNTIYF
D: -
V: TRBV7-9
J: TRBJ1-3

CDR3: CASSPDRGRRYEQYF
D: TRBD1
V: TRBV10-1
J: TRBJ2-7

CDR3: CASRTGTGYTDTQYF
D: -
V: TRBV6-5
J: TRBJ2-3

CDR3: CASSSTGGYEQYF
D: -
V: TRBV27
J: TRBJ2-7

CDR3: CASSLGGWETQYF
D: -
V: TRBV5-6
J: TRBJ2-5

CDR3: CATAYEQYF
D: -
V: TRBV15
J: TRBJ2-7

CDR3: CASSPLGTGHLFEGYTF
D: TRBD1
V: TRBV4-1
J: TRBJ1-2

CDR3: CASSPRTENTEAFF
D: -
V: TRBV18
J: TRBJ1-1

CDR3: CASSSSSQREGRYTQYF
D: TRBD2
V: TRBV11-3
J: TRBJ2-3

CDR3: CASSTFQETQYF
D: -
V: TRBV7-2
J: TRBJ2-5

CDR3: CASSARQGLMNTEAFF
D: TRBD1
V: TRBV6-4
J: TRBJ1-1

CDR3: CASSQDLADYEQYF
D: TRBD2
V: TRBV4-2
J: TRBJ2-7

CDR3: CASSRLDVPYTF
D: -
V: TRBV9
J: TRBJ1-2

CDR3: CASSSQAYEQYF
D: -
V: TRBV28
J: TRBJ2-7

CDR3: CASSFSWNEQYF
D: -
V: TRBV5-6
J: TRBJ2-7

CDR3: CASSTQGESYQPQHF
D: TRBD1
V: TRBV19
J: TRBJ1-5

CDR3: CASGETKNIQYF
D: -
V: TRBV5-5
J: TRBJ2-4

CDR3: CSAGTGEDYGYTF
D: TRBD1
V: TRBV29-1
J: TRBJ1-2

CDR3: CASSPDRGSNTEAFF
D: TRBD1
V: TRBV5-4
J: TRBJ1-1

CDR3: CAISESPQGYQETQYF
D: -
V: TRBV10-3
J: TRBJ2-5

CDR3: CASSYVLQTGNTEAFF
D: -
V: TRBV5-1
J: TRBJ1-1

CDR3: CASSPPARSYNEQFF
D: -
V: TRBV5-4
J: TRBJ2-1

CDR3: CASSKYAGTGDLFGTDTQYF
D: TRBD1
V: TRBV5-1
J: TRBJ2-3

CDR3: CASKLAHYEQYF
D: -
V: TRBV11-2
J: TRBJ2-7

CDR3: CASSQGRIGTGGIVMNTEAFF
D: TRBD1
V: TRBV4-3
J: TRBJ1-1

CDR3: CASSLGSTTDTQYF
D: -
V: TRBV5-4
J: TRBJ2-3

CDR3: CASLLNTEAFF
D: -
V: TRBV11-2
J: TRBJ1-1

CDR3: CASSPLPTSNQPQHF
D: -
V: TRBV6-5
J: TRBJ1-5

CDR3: CASSLGAFF
D: -
V: TRBV27
J: TRBJ1-1

CDR3: CASRSGAYEQYF
D: -
V: TRBV10-2
J: TRBJ2-7

CDR3: CASSDSGRVPGYTF
D: -
V: TRBV6-4
J: TRBJ1-2

CDR3: CASRRQGKGLNTEAFF
D: TRBD1
V: TRBV10-2
J: TRBJ1-1

CDR3: CASSLPRGPHEQYF
D: -
V: TRBV18
J: TRBJ2-7

CDR3: CAWSALAGTYEQYF
D: TRBD2
V: TRBV30
J: TRBJ2-7

CDR3: CASRAWDGKETQYF
D: -
V: TRBV27
J: TRBJ2-5